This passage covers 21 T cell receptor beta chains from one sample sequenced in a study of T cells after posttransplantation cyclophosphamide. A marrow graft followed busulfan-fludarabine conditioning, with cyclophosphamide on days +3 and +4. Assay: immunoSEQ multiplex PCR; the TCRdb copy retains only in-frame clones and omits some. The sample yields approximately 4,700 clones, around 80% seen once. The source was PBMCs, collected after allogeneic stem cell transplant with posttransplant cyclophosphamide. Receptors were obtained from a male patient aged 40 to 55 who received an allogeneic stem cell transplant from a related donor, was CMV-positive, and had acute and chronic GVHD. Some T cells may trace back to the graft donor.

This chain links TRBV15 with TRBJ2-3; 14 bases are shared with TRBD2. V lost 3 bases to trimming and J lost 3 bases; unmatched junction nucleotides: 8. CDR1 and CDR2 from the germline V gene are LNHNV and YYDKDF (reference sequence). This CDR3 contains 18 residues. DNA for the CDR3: TGTGCCACCAGCAGGGCGACTAGCGGGAGGGTTCGGACAGATACGCAGTATTTT. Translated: CATSRATSGRVRTDTQYF.

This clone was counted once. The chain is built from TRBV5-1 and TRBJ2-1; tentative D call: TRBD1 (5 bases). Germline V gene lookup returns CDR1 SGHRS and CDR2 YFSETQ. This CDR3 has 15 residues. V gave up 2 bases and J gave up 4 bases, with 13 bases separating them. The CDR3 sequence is CASSFGHDSYNEQFF. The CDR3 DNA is TGCGCCAGCAGCTTTGGACACGATTCTTACAATGAGCAGTTCTTC.

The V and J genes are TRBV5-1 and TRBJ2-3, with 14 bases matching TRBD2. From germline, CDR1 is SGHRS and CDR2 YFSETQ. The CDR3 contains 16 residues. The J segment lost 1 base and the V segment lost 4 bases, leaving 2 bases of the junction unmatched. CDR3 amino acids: CASSPGLAGGTDTQYF. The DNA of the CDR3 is TGCGCCAGCAGCCCGGGACTAGCGGGAGGCACAGATACGCAGTATTTT.

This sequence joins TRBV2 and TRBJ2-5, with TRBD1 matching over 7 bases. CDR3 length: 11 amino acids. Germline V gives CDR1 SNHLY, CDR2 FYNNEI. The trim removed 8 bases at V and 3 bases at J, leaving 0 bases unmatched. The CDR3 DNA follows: TGTGCCAGCGGGACAGAAGAGACCCAGTACTTC. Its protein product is CASGTEETQYF.

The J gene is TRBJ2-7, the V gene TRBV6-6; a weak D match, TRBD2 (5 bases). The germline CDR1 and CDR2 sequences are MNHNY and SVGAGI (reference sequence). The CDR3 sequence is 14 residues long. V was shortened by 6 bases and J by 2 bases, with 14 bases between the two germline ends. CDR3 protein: CASSRGGTPYEQYF. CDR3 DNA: TGTGCCAGCAGCCGCGGAGGTACCCCCTACGAGCAGTACTTC.

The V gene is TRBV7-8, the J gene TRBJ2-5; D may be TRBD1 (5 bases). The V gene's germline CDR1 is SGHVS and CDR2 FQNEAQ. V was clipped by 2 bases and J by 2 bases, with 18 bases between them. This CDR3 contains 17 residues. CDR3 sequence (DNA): TGTGCCAGCAGCTTACCACCCCTGATTACAGGACAAGAGACCCAGTACTTC. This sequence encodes CASSLPPLITGQETQYF.

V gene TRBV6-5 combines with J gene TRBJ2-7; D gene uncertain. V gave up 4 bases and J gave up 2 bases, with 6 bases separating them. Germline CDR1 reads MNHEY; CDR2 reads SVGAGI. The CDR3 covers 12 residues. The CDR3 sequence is CASSFGAYEQYF. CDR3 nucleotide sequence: TGTGCCAGCAGTTTCGGAGCCTACGAGCAGTACTTC.

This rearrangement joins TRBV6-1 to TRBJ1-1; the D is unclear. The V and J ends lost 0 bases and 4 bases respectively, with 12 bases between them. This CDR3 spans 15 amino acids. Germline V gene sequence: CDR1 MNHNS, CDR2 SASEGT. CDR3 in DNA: TGTGCCAGCAGTGAAGCGCTGGGTGGAGGCACTGAAGCTTTCTTT. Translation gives CASSEALGGGTEAFF.

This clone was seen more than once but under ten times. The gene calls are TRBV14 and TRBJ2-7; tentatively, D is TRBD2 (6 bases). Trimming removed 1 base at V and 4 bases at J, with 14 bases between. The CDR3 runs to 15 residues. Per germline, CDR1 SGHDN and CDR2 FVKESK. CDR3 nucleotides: TGTGCCAGCAGCCAAGGCACTAGCTTGAGGTACGAGCAGTACTTC. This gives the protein CASSQGTSLRYEQYF. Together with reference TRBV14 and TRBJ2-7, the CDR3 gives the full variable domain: EAGVTQFPSHSVIEKGQTVTLRCDPISGHDNLYWYRRVMGKEIKFLLHFVKESKQDESGMPNNRFLAERTGGTYSTLKVQPAELEDSGVYFCASSQGTSLRYEQYFGPGTRLTVT.

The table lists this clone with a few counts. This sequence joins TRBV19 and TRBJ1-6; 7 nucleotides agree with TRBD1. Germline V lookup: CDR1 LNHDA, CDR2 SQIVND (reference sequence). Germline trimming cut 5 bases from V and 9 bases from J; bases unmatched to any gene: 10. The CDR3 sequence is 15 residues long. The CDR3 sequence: CASSDETGFGSPLHF. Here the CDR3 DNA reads TGTGCCAGTAGTGACGAGACAGGGTTTGGTTCACCCCTCCACTTT.

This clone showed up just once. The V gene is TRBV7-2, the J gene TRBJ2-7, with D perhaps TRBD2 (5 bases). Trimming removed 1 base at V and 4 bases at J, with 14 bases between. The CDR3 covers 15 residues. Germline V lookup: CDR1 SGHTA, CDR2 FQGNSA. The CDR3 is CASSLVVQDSYEQYF. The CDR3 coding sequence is TGTGCCAGCAGCTTAGTGGTCCAGGACTCGTACGAGCAGTACTTC.

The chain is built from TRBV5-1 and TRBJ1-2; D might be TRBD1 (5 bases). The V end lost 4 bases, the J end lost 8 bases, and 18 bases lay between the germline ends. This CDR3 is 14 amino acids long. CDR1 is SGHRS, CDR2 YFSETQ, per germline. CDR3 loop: CASSLVRQGDGYTF. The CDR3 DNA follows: TGCGCCAGCAGCCTGGTAAGGCAGGGCGACGGCTACACCTTC.

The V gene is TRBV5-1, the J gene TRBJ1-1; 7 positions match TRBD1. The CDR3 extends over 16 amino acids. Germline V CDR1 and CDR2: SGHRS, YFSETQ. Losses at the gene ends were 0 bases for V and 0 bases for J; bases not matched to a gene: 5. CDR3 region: CASSLAGQNLNTEAFF. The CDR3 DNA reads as TGCGCCAGCAGCTTGGCGGGACAGAACTTGAACACTGAAGCTTTCTTT.

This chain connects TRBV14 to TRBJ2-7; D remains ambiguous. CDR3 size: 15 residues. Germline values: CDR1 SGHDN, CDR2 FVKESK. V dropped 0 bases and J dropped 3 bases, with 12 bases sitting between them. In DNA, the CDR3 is TGTGCCAGCAGCCAAGATCCTGCCCTAGACTACGAGCAGTACTTC. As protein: CASSQDPALDYEQYF.

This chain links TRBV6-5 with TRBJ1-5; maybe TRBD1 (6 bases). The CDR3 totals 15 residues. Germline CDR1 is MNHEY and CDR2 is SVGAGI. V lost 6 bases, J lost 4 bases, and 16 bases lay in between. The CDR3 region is CASSVPFQGNQPQHF. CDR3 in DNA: TGTGCCAGCAGCGTACCGTTTCAGGGGAATCAGCCCCAGCATTTT.

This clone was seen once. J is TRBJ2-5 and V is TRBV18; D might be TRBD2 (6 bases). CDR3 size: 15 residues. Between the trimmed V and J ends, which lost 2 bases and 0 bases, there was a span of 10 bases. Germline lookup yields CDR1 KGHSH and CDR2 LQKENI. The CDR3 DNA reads TGTGCCAGCTCACCAATCGGGAGAAACCAAGAGACCCAGTACTTC. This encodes CASSPIGRNQETQYF.

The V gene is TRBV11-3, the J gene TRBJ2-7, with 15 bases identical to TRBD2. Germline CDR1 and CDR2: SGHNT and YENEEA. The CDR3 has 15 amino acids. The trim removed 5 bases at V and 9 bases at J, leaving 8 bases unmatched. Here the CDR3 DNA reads TGTGCCAGCAGCGCCCGGACTAGCGGGAGGGAGGCGCAGTACTTC. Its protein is CASSARTSGREAQYF.

CDR3 DNA sequence: TGTGCCAGCAGTCTAGCGATAGTTAGGAATGAGCAGTTCTTC. Translation: CASSLAIVRNEQFF. The gene calls are TRBV6-5 and TRBJ2-1; D might be TRBD2 (6 bases). This CDR3 is built from 14 residues. The V end was cut by 5 bases, the J end by 7 bases, with 15 bases between. CDR1 MNHEY and CDR2 SVGAGI come from the germline V gene.

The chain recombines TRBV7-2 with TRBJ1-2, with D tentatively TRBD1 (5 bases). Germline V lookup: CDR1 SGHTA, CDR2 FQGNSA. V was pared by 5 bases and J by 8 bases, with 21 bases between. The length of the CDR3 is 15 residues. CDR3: CASSLMGGLEVGYTF. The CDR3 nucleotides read TGTGCCAGCAGCCTAATGGGGGGACTTGAGGTGGGCTACACCTTC.

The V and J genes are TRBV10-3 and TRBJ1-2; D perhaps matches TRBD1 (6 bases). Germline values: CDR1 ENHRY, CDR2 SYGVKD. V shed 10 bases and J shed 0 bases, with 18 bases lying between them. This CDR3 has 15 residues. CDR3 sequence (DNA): TGTGCCACCCAATTTTCGGCAGGGGCTAACTATGGCTACACCTTC. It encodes CATQFSAGANYGYTF.

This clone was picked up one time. CDR3 protein: CASSYRSSYEQYF. CDR3 DNA: TGTGCCAGCAGTTACCGGAGTTCCTACGAGCAGTACTTC. The genes are TRBV6-6 and TRBJ2-7; D not resolved. Germline CDR1 reads MNHNY; CDR2 reads SVGAGI (reference sequence). The CDR3 contains 13 residues. Trimming removed 2 bases at V and 1 base at J, with 6 bases between.